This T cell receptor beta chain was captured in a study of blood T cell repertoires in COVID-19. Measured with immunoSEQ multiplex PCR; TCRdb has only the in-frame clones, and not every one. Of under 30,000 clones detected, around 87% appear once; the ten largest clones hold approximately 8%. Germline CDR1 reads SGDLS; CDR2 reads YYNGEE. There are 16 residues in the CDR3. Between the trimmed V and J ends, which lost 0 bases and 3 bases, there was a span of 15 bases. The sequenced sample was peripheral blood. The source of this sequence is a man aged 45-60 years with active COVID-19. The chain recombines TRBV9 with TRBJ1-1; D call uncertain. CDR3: CASSVVGPGYYTEAFF. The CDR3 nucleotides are TGTGCCAGCAGCGTAGTCGGTCCAGGCTACTACACTGAAGCTTTCTTT.